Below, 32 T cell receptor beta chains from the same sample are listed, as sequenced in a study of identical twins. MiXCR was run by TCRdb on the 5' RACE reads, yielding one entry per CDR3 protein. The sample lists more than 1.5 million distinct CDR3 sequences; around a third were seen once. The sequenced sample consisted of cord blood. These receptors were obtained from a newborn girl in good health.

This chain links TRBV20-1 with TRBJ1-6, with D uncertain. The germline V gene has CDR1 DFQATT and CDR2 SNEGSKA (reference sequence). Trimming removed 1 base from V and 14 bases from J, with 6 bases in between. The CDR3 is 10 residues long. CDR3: CSARGSTLHF. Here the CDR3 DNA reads TGCAGTGCTAGAGGGAGTACCCTCCACTTT.

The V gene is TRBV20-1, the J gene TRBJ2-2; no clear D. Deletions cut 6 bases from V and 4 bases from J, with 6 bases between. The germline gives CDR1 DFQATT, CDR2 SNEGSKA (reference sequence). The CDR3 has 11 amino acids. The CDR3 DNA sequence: TGCAGTGCCCAACCCACCGGGGAGCTGTTTTTT. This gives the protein CSAQPTGELFF.

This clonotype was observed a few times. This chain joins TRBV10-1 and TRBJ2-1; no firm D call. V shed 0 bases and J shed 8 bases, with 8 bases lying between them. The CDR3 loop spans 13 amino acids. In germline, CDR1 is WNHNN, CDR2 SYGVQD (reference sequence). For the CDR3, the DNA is TGCGCCAGCAGTGAGTCCTTGGTGGATGAGCAGTTCTTC. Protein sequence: CASSESLVDEQFF.

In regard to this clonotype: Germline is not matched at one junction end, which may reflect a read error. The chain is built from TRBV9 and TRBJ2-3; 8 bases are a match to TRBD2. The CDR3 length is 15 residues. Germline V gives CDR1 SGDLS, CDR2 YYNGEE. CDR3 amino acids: CASSVAGREADAQYF. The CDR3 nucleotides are TGTGCCAGCAGCGTAGCTGGGCGGGAGGCAGATGCGCAGTATTTT.

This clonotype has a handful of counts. The CDR3 DNA reads TGTGCCATCAGTTCCGGGACTAGCTCCTACAATGAGCAGTACTTC. It encodes CAISSGTSSYNEQYF. The chain carries TRBV10-3 and TRBJ2-1, with 9 bases identical to TRBD2. The last part of the DNA fits TRBJ2-7 better; the J call may be wrong. The CDR3 covers 15 residues. Per the germline V gene, CDR1 is ENHRY and CDR2 is SYGVKD.

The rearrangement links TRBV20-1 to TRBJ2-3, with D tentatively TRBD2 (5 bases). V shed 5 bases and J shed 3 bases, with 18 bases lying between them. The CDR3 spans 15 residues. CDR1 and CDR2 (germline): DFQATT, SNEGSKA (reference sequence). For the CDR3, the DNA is TGCAGTGCTGGCGGACTGCCGCCCTATACAGATACGCAGTATTTT. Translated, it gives CSAGGLPPYTDTQYF.

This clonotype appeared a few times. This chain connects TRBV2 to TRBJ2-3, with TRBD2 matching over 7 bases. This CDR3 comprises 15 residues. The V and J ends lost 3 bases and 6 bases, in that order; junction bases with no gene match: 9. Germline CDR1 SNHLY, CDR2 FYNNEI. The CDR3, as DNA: TGTGCCAGCAGTGAGAGGAGACTAGCTGGGGATACGCAGTATTTT. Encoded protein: CASSERRLAGDTQYF.

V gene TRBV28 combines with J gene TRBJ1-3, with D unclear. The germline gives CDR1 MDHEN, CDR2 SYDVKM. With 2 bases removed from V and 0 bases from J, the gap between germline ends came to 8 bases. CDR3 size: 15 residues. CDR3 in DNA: TGTGCCAGCAGTTTAGGCATACTCTCTGGAAACACCATATATTTT. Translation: CASSLGILSGNTIYF.

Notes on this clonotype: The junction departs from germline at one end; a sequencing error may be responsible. For the CDR3, the DNA is TGTGCCGGCAGTTTAGGACACACAGATACGCAGTATTTT. The encoded protein is CAGSLGHTDTQYF. The rearrangement uses TRBV12-3 or TRBV12-4 and TRBJ2-3; possibly TRBD1 for D (5 bases). The CDR3 contains 13 residues.

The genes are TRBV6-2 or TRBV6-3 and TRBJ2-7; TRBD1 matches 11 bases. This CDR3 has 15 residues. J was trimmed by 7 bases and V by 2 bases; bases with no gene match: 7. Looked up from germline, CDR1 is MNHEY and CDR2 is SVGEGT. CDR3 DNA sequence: TGTGCCAGCAGTTACGGGACAGGGGGGCTCTGGGAGCAGTACTTC. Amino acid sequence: CASSYGTGGLWEQYF.

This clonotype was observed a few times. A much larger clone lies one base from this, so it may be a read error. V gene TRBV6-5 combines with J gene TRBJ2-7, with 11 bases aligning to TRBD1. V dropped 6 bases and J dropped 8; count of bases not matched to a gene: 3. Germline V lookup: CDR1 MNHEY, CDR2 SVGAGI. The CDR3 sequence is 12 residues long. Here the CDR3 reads CASSRTGGKQYF. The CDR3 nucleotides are TGTGCCAGCAGCCGGACAGGGGGCAAGCAGTACTTC.

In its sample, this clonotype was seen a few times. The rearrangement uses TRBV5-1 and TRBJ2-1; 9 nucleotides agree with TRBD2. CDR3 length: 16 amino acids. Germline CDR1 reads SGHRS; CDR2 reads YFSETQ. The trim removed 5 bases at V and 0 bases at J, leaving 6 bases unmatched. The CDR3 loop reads CASSRTSESSYNEQFF. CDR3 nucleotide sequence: TGCGCCAGCAGTCGGACTAGCGAAAGCTCCTACAATGAGCAGTTCTTC.

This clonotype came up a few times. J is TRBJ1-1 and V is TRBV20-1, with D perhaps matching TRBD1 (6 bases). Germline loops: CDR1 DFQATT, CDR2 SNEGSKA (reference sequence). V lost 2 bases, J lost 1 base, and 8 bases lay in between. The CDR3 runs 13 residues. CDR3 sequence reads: CSARRDTNTEAFF. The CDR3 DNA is TGCAGTGCTAGACGGGACACGAACACTGAAGCTTTCTTT.

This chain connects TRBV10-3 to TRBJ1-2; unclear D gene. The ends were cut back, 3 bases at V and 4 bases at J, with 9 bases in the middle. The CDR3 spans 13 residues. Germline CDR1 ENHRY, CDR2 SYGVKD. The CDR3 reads CAISDETRYGYTF. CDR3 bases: TGTGCCATCAGTGACGAGACGCGCTATGGCTACACCTTC.

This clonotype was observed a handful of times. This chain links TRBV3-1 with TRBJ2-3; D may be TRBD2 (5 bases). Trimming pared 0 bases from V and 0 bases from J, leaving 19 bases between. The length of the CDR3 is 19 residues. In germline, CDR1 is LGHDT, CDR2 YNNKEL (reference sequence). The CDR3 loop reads CASSQEAVVEIVSTDTQYF. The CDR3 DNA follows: TGTGCCAGCAGCCAAGAAGCGGTGGTTGAGATAGTTAGCACAGATACGCAGTATTTT.

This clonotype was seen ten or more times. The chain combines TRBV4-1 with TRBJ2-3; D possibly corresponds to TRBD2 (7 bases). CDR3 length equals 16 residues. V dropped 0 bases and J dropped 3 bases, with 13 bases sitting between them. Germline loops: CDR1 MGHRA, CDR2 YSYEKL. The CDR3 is CASSQERGAKTDTQYF. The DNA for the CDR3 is TGCGCCAGCAGCCAAGAACGGGGGGCCAAAACAGATACGCAGTATTTT.

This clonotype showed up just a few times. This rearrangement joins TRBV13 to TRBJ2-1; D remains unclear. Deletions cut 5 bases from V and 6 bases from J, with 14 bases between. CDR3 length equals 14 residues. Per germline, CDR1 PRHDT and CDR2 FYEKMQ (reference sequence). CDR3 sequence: CASSPEMWANEQFF. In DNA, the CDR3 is TGTGCCAGCAGCCCTGAGATGTGGGCCAATGAGCAGTTCTTC.

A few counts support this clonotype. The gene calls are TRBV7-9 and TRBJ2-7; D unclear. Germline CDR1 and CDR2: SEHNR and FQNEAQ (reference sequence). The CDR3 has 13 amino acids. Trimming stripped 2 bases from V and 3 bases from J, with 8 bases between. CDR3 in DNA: TGTGCCAGCAGCTTATCCCAAATCTACGAGCAGTACTTC. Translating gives CASSLSQIYEQYF.

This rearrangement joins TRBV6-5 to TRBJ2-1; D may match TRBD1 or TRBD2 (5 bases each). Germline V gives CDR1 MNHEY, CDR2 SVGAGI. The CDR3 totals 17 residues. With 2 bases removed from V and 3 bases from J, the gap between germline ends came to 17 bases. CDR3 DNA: TGTGCCAGCAGTTACGGTGGGGCGGGTCTGCACTACAATGAGCAGTTCTTC. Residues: CASSYGGAGLHYNEQFF.

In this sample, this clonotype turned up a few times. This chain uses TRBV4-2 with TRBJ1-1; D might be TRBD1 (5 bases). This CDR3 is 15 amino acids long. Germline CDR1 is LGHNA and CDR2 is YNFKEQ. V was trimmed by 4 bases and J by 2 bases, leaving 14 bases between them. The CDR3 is CASSPSRDRNTEAFF. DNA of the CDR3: TGTGCCAGCAGCCCCTCCAGGGATCGAAACACTGAAGCTTTCTTT.

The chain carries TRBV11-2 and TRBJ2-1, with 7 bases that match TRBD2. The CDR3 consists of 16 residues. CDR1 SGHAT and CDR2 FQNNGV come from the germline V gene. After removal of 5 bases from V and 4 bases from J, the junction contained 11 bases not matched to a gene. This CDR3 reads CASSPIAGAGYNEQFF. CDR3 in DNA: TGTGCCAGCAGCCCAATAGCGGGTGCTGGGTACAATGAGCAGTTCTTC. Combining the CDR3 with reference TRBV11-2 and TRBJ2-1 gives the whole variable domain EAGVAQSPRYKIIEKRQSVAFWCNPISGHATLYWYQQILGQGPKLLIQFQNNGVVDDSQLPKDRFSAERLKGVDSTLKIQPAKLEDSAVYLCASSPIAGAGYNEQFFGPGTRLTVL.

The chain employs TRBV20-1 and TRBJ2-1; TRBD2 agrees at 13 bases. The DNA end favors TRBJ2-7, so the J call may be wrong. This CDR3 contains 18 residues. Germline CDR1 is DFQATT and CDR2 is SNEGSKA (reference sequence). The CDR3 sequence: CSALGLAGSQSSYNEQYF. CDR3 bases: TGCAGTGCCCTGGGACTAGCGGGAAGCCAGAGCTCCTACAATGAGCAGTACTTC.

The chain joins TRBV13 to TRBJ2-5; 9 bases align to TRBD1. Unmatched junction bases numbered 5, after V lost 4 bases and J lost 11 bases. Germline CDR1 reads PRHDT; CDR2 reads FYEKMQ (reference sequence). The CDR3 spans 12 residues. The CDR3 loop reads CASSSQDRGQYF. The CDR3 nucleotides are TGTGCCAGCAGCTCCCAAGACAGGGGGCAGTACTTC. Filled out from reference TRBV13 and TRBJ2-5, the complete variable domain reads AAGVIQSPRHLIKEKRETATLKCYPIPRHDTVYWYQQGPGQDPQFLISFYEKMQSDKGSIPDRFSAQQFSDYHSELNMSSLELGDSALYFCASSSQDRGQYFGPGTRLLVL.

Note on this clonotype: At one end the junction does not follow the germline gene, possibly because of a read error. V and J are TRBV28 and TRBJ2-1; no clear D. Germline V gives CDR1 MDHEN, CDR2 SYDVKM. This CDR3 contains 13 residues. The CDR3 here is CASSTDAYIEQFF. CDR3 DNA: TGTGCCAGCAGTACCGATGCTTACATTGAGCAGTTCTTC. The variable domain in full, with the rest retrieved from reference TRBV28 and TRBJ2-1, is DVKVTQSSRYLVKRTGEKVFLECVQDMDHENMFWYRQDPGLGLRLIYFSYDVKMKEKGDIPEGYSVSREKKERFSLILESASTNQTSMYLCASSTDAYIEQFFGPGTRLTVL.

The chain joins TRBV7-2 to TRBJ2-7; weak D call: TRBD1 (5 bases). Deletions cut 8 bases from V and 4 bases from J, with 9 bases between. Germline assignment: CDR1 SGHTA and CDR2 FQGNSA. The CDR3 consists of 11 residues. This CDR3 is CASLAGYEQYF. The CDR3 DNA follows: TGTGCCAGCTTAGCAGGGTACGAGCAGTACTTC.

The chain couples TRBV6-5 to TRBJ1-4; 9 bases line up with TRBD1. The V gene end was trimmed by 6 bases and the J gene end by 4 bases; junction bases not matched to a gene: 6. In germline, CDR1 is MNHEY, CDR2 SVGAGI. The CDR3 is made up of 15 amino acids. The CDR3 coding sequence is TGTGCCAGCAGCTTTTACAGGGGGCTTAATGAAAAACTGTTTTTT. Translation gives CASSFYRGLNEKLFF.

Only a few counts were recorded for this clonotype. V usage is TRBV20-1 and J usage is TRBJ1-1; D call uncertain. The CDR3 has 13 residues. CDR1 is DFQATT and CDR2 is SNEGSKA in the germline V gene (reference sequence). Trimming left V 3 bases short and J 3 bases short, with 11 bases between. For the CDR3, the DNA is TGCAGTGCTAGCCCTAGGCGGGACACTGAAGCTTTCTTT. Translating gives CSASPRRDTEAFF.

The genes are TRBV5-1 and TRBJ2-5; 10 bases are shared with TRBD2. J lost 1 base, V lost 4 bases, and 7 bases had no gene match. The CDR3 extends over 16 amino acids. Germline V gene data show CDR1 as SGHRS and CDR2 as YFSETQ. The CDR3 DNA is TGCGCCAGCAGCCCCGGGACTAGCGCGCTCCAAGAGACCCAGTACTTC. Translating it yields CASSPGTSALQETQYF.

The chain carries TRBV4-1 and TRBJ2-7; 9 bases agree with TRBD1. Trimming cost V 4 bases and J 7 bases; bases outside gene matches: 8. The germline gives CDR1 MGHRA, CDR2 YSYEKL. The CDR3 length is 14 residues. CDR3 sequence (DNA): TGCGCCAGCAGCCTCCGGACAGGGGCAGGGGAGCAGTACTTC. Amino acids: CASSLRTGAGEQYF.

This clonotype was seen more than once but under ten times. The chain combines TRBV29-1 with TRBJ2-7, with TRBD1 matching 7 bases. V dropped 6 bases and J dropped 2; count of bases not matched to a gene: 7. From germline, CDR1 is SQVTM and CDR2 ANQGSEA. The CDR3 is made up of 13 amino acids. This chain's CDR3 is CSVATGIAYEQYF. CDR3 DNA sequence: TGCAGCGTCGCGACAGGGATTGCCTACGAGCAGTACTTC.

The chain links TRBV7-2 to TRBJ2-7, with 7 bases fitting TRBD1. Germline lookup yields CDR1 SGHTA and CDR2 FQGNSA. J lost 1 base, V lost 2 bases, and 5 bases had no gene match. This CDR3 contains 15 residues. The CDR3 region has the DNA TGTGCCAGCAGCTTACGGCAGGGGGAATCCTACGAGCAGTACTTC. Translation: CASSLRQGESYEQYF.

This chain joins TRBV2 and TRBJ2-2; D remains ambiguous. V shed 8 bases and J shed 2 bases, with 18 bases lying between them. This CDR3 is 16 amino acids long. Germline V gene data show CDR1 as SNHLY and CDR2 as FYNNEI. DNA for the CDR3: TGTGCCAGCTTACCCCCGGCCTCATCTAACACCGGGGAGCTGTTTTTT. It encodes CASLPPASSNTGELFF.